A single sample is the source of the 10 T cell receptor beta chains below, sequenced in a study of blood T cell repertoires in COVID-19. Profiled with immunoSEQ multiplex PCR; TCRdb holds only in-frame clones, not every one. Here the sample spans some 120,000 clones, more than 70% being singletons. Material for sequencing was peripheral blood. The receptors come from a woman aged 80 or over with acute or convalescent COVID-19.

This chain joins TRBV10-1 and TRBJ2-7, with 9 bases that match TRBD1. The J segment lost 3 bases and the V segment lost 4 bases, leaving 1 base of the junction unmatched. Germline assignment: CDR1 WNHNN and CDR2 SYGVQD (reference sequence). The CDR3 sequence is 13 residues long. The CDR3 DNA reads as TGCGCCAGCAGTGCGGGACAGGGCTACGAGCAGTACTTC. It is translated as CASSAGQGYEQYF.

The rearrangement links TRBV4-2 to TRBJ1-3; D is unclear. Germline CDR1 LGHNA, CDR2 YNFKEQ. The ends were cut back, 0 bases at V and 4 bases at J, with 16 bases in the middle. CDR3 length equals 17 residues. The chain's CDR3 is CASSQEGGSLRGNTIYF. CDR3 coding DNA: TGTGCCAGCAGCCAAGAAGGTGGTTCGCTCAGGGGAAACACCATATATTTT.

This chain links TRBV29-1 with TRBJ1-2; D may be TRBD1 (6 bases). Trimming stripped 2 bases from V and 5 bases from J, with 9 bases between. The germline V gene encodes CDR1 SQVTM and CDR2 ANQGSEA. This CDR3 has 12 amino acids. DNA of the CDR3: TGCAGCGTTGAACCCACAGGGTATGGCTACACCTTC. It specifies CSVEPTGYGYTF.

The chain links TRBV11-3 to TRBJ2-1; 7 bases are a match to TRBD1. This CDR3 region has 15 residues. The ends lost 1 base at V and 3 bases at J; junction bases unmatched: 3. Looked up from germline, CDR1 is SGHNT and CDR2 is YENEEA. The CDR3 spells CASSLGQGDYNEQFF. In nucleotides, the CDR3 is TGTGCCAGCAGCTTAGGGCAGGGGGACTACAATGAGCAGTTCTTC.

V is TRBV5-1 and J is TRBJ1-4; the D gene is possibly TRBD1 (6 bases). CDR3 length: 18 amino acids. V lost 0 bases and J 1 base, leaving 16 bases between the germline ends. Germline V gene lookup returns CDR1 SGHRS and CDR2 YFSETQ. The CDR3 reads CASSLAPQGVVTNEKLFF. CDR3 DNA sequence: TGCGCCAGCAGCTTGGCCCCACAGGGAGTGGTAACTAATGAAAAACTGTTTTTT.

This clone was recorded only once. The chain recombines TRBV6-5 with TRBJ1-2; D is possibly TRBD1 (6 bases). Germline V gene data show CDR1 as MNHEY and CDR2 as SVGAGI. V gave up 7 bases and J gave up 4 bases, with 13 bases separating them. This CDR3 spans 13 amino acids. The CDR3 loop is CASKTGTFYGYTF. CDR3 nucleotides: TGTGCCAGCAAGACAGGCACTTTCTATGGCTACACCTTC.

The genes are TRBV4-1 and TRBJ1-6, with TRBD1 matching 9 bases. This CDR3 spans 14 amino acids. The germline gives CDR1 MGHRA, CDR2 YSYEKL. V shed 3 bases, J shed 10 bases, and the junction held 4 bases outside the gene matches. Written as DNA, the CDR3 is TGCGCCAGCAGCCAGAAGGACAGGGGATCACCCCTCCACTTT. This encodes CASSQKDRGSPLHF.

The chain links TRBV6-1 to TRBJ1-4; 9 bases line up with TRBD1. Germline V gives CDR1 MNHNS, CDR2 SASEGT. V shed 7 bases, J shed 10 bases, and the junction held 7 bases outside the gene matches. CDR3 length: 13 residues. Here the CDR3 reads CASMDRGIGKLFF. The CDR3 DNA sequence: TGTGCCAGCATGGACAGGGGAATTGGAAAACTGTTTTTT.

This clone was found once. The chain recombines TRBV29-1 with TRBJ1-3; D is uncertain. This CDR3 is built from 11 residues. Between the trimmed V and J ends, which lost 5 bases and 9 bases, there was a span of 11 bases. Germline CDR1 SQVTM, CDR2 ANQGSEA. The CDR3 nucleotides are TGCAGCGTTTGGAGGGAGGCCACCATATATTTT. Residues: CSVWREATIYF.

The chain recombines TRBV7-9 with TRBJ2-7; 7 bases match TRBD1. This CDR3 is 15 amino acids long. Germline V gene data show CDR1 as SEHNR and CDR2 as FQNEAQ (reference sequence). The trim removed 3 bases at V and 2 bases at J, leaving 7 bases unmatched. CDR3 residues: CASSLDRYKAYEQYF. DNA for the CDR3: TGTGCCAGCAGCTTGGACAGGTACAAAGCCTACGAGCAGTACTTC. Full variable domain (missing parts from reference TRBV7-9 and TRBJ2-7): DTGVSQNPRHKITKRGQNVTFRCDPISEHNRLYWYRQTLGQGPEFLTYFQNEAQLEKSRLLSDRFSAERPKGSFSTLEIQRTEQGDSAMYLCASSLDRYKAYEQYFGPGTRLTVT.